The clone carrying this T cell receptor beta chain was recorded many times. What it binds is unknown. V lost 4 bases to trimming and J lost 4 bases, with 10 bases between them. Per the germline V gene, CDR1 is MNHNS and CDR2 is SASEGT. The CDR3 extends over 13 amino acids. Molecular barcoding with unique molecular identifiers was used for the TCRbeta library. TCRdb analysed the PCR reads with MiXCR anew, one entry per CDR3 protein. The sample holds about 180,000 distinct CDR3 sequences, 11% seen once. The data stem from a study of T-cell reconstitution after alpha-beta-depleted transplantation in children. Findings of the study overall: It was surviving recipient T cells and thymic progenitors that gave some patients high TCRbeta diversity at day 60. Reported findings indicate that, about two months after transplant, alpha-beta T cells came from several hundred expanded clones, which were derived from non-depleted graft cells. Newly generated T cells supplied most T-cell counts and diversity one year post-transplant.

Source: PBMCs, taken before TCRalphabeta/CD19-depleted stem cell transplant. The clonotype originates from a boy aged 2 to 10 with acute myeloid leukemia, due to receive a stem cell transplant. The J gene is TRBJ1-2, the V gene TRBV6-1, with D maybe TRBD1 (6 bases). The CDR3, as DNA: TGTGCCAGCAGTGCAGGACAGTTCTATGGCTACACCTTC. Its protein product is CASSAGQFYGYTF.